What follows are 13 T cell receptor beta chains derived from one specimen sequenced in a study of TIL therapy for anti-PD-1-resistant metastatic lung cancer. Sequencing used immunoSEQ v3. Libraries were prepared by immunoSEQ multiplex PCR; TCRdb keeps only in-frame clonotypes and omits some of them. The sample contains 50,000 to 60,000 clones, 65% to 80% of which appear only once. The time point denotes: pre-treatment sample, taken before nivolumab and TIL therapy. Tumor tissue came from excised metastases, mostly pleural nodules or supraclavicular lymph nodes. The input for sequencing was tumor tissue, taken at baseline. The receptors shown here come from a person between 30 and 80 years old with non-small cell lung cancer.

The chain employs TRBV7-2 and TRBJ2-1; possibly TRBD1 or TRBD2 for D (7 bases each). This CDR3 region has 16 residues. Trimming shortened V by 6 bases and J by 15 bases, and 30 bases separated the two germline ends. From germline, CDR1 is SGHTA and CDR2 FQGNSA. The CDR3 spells CASSHSGGRGRLAAFF. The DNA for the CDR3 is TGTGCCAGCAGTCATAGTGGGGGCAGGGGGAGACTAGCCGCGTTCTTC.

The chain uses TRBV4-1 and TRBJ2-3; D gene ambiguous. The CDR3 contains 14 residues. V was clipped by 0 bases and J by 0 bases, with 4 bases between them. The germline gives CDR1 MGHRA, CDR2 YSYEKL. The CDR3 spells CASSQDPSTDTQYF. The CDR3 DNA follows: TGCGCCAGCAGCCAAGACCCCAGCACAGATACGCAGTATTTT.

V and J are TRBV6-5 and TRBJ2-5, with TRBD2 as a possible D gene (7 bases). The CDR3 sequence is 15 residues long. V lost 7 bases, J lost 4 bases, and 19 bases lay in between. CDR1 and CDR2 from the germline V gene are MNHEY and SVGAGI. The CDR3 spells CASTEWGGPGETQYF. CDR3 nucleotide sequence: TGTGCCAGCACCGAATGGGGGGGGCCCGGAGAGACCCAGTACTTC.

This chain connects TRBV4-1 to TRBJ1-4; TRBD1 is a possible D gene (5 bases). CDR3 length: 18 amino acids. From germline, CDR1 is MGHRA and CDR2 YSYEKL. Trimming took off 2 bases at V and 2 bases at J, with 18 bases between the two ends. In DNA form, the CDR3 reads TGCGCCAGCAGCCAACGAATACCCGGGACGGGTACTAATGAAAAACTGTTTTTT. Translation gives CASSQRIPGTGTNEKLFF.

The CDR3 bases are TGTGCCAGTAGCGAACAGGAAAACATTCAGTACTTC. Protein sequence: CASSEQENIQYF. The gene calls are TRBV19 and TRBJ2-4; tentatively, D is TRBD1 (5 bases). The ends were cut back, 6 bases at V and 5 bases at J, with 8 bases in the middle. The CDR3 is 12 amino acids. Germline V gene lookup returns CDR1 LNHDA and CDR2 SQIVND (reference sequence). Full variable domain (outside the CDR3, taken from reference TRBV19 and TRBJ2-4): DGGITQSPKYLFRKEGQNVTLSCEQNLNHDAMYWYRQDPGQGLRLIYYSQIVNDFQKGDIAEGYSVSREKKESFPLTVTSAQKNPTAFYLCASSEQENIQYFGAGTRLSVL.

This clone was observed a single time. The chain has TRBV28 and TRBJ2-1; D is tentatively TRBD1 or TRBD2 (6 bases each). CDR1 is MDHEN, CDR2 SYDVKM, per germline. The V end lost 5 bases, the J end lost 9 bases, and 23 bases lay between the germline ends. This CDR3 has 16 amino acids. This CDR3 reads CASSPPPVLGGTEQFF. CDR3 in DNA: TGTGCCAGCAGTCCTCCTCCCGTACTCGGGGGCACTGAGCAGTTCTTC.

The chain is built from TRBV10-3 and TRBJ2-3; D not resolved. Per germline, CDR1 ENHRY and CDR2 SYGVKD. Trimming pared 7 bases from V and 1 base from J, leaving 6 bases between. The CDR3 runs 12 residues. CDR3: CAITAGTDTQYF. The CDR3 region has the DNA TGTGCCATCACGGCCGGCACAGATACGCAGTATTTT.

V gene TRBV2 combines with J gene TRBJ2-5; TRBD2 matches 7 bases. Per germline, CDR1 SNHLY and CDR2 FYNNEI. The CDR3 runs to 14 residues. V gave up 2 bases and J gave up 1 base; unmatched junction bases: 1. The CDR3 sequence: CASSESGGQETQYF. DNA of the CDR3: TGTGCCAGCAGTGAATCGGGGGGCCAAGAGACCCAGTACTTC.

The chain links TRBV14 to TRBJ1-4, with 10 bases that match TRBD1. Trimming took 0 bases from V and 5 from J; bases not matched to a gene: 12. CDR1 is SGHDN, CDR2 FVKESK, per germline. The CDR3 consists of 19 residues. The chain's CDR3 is CASSQDYIGTGVLNEKLFF. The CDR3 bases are TGTGCCAGCAGCCAAGATTATATCGGGACAGGGGTACTAAATGAAAAACTGTTTTTT.

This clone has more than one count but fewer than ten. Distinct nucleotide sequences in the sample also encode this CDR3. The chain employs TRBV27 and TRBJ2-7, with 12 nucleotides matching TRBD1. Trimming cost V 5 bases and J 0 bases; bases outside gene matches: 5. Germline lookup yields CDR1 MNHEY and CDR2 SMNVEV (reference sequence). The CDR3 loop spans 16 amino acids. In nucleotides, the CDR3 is TGTGCCAGCAGTCTCGGGGACAGGGGGCTCTCCTACGAGCAGTACTTC. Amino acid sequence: CASSLGDRGLSYEQYF.

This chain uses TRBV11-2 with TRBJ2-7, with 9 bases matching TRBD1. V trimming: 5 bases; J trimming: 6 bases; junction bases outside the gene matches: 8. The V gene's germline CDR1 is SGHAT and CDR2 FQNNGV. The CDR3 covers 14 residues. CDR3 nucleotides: TGTGCCAGCAGCCCAGGGACAGGGAGAGGCGAGCAGTACTTC. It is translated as CASSPGTGRGEQYF.

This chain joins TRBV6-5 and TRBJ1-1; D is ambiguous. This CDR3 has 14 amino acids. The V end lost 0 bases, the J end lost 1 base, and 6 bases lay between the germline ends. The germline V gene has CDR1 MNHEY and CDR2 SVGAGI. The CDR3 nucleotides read TGTGCCAGCAGTTACTCGGGCAGGAACACTGAAGCTTTCTTT. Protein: CASSYSGRNTEAFF.

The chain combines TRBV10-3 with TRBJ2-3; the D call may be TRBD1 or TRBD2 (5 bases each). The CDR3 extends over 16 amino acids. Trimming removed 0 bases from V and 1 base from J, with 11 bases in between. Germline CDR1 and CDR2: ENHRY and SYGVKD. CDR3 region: CAISESGERGTDTQYF. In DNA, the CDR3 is TGTGCCATCAGTGAGTCGGGGGAGCGAGGCACAGATACGCAGTATTTT.